Shown below are 6 T cell receptor beta chains from a single sample sequenced in a study of blood T cell repertoires in COVID-19. Repertoires were generated with immunoSEQ multiplex PCR, while TCRdb's copy carries only in-frame clones and drops some. In the table there are 95,000 to 120,000 clones, roughly 80% of which are singletons. Sequences were obtained from peripheral blood. The receptors stem from a man in his forties or fifties with acute or convalescent COVID-19.

The V gene is TRBV11-1, the J gene TRBJ1-1; D not resolved. In germline, CDR1 is SGHAT, CDR2 FQDESV (reference sequence). V shed 4 bases and J shed 2 bases, with 8 bases lying between them. This CDR3 has 13 residues. The CDR3 spells CASSSEPNTEAFF. In nucleotides, the CDR3 is TGTGCCAGCAGCTCCGAGCCTAACACTGAAGCTTTCTTT.

The J gene is TRBJ1-6, the V gene TRBV5-6; no clear D gene. V lost 3 bases and J 5 bases, leaving 6 bases between the germline ends. Germline CDR1 and CDR2: SGHDT and YYEEEE. This CDR3 comprises 13 residues. The CDR3 DNA reads TGTGCCAGCAGCTCGGAGGATAATTCACCCCTCCACTTT. It codes for CASSSEDNSPLHF.

The J gene is TRBJ1-5, the V gene TRBV19; no firm D call. V was clipped by 6 bases and J by 3 bases, with 12 bases between them. This CDR3 region has 14 residues. Germline lookup yields CDR1 LNHDA and CDR2 SQIVND (reference sequence). The CDR3 coding sequence is TGTGCCAGTAGCGGACTTCCCCCCAATCAGCCCCAGCATTTT. Translated: CASSGLPPNQPQHF.

The chain couples TRBV27 to TRBJ1-5; a weak D match, TRBD1 (6 bases). Trimming pared 6 bases from V and 4 bases from J, leaving 22 bases between. The length of the CDR3 is 17 residues. Germline CDR1 MNHEY, CDR2 SMNVEV (reference sequence). The CDR3 is CASSPKGVIWKNQPQHF. The CDR3 coding sequence is TGTGCCAGCAGCCCAAAGGGGGTAATTTGGAAAAATCAGCCCCAGCATTTT.

This clone was observed a few times. This chain uses TRBV4-2 with TRBJ1-4, with D hard to call. The CDR3 spans 15 residues. Trimming left V 4 bases short and J 2 bases short, with 11 bases between. The germline V gene encodes CDR1 LGHNA and CDR2 YNFKEQ. The CDR3 protein is CASSPRRSTNEKLFF. The DNA for the CDR3 is TGTGCCAGCAGCCCTAGGAGGTCGACTAATGAAAAACTGTTTTTT.

This chain connects TRBV5-6 to TRBJ1-1, with D hard to call. V was clipped by 5 bases and J by 6 bases, with 11 bases between them. CDR3 length: 12 residues. CDR1 is SGHDT, CDR2 YYEEEE, per germline. CDR3 loop: CASSLQVAEAFF. In DNA, the CDR3 is TGTGCCAGCAGTTTACAAGTCGCTGAAGCTTTCTTT. The variable domain in full, completed from reference TRBV5-6 and TRBJ1-1, reads DAGVTQSPTHLIKTRGQQVTLRCSPKSGHDTVSWYQQALGQGPQFIFQYYEEEERQRGNFPDRFSGHQFPNYSSELNVNALLLGDSALYLCASSLQVAEAFFGQGTRLTVV.